This T cell receptor beta chain stems from a study of CD8 T cells in ankylosing spondylitis. Concerning this clonotype: Its cognate antigen is unknown.

Libraries of TCR beta came from quantitative 5'-RACE with molecular barcodes. Using its own MiXCR run on the 5' RACE reads, TCRdb lists one record per CDR3 protein. The sample has about 130,000 distinct CDR3 sequences, roughly 15% seen once; the top ten hold roughly a third. The germline V and J ends were trimmed by 4 bases and 4 bases, with 8 bases remaining between them. This CDR3 is built from 12 residues. Looked up from germline, CDR1 is SGHDT and CDR2 is YYEEEE. Whole-study findings and limits: Matched synovial fluid from ankylosing spondylitis patients was reported to be enriched for disease-linked clones. What appeared characteristic of ankylosing spondylitis blood was a TCR beta motif of eight highly homologous variants. Earlier reports found some motif variants in synovial fluid and blood in reactive arthritis.

The rearrangement joins TRBV5-6 to TRBJ2-5; TRBD2 is a possible D gene (6 bases). Sample: blood, either unsorted or a sorted T cell fraction (not recorded which). This sequence originates from a male donor with ankylosing spondylitis. CDR3 sequence (DNA): TGTGCCAGCAGCAACGGGGGAGAGACCCAGTACTTC. Its protein is CASSNGGETQYF.